This T cell receptor (beta chain) was documented in a study of cytomegalovirus exposure and HLA in healthy donors. Deletions cut 3 bases from V and 3 bases from J, with 15 bases between. The CDR3 runs to 15 residues. CDR1 and CDR2 from the germline V gene are SGHVS and FQNEAQ. This clone has only a few counts. The PCR ran on 60 Vbeta and 13 Jbeta primers. Assay: immunoSEQ multiplex PCR; the TCRdb copy retains only in-frame clones and omits some. This sample carries about 150,000 clones, roughly 80% of them seen once, and the ten largest clones take about an eighth. This TCR was recovered from a woman in her forties in good health and CMV-seronegative. This chain links TRBV7-8 with TRBJ2-7; D possibly corresponds to TRBD1 (5 bases). The sequencing input was PBMCs. The CDR3 loop reads CASSFTGWKLYEQYF. For the CDR3, the DNA is TGTGCCAGCAGCTTTACAGGATGGAAACTCTACGAGCAGTACTTC.